This T cell receptor (beta chain) was retrieved from a study of blood T cell repertoires in COVID-19. Across the study: Sources were T cells, B-cell-depleted T cells, or PBMCs; the material itself was cDNA or gDNA.

The CDR3 sequence is 13 residues long. Trimming cost V 0 bases and J 8 bases; bases outside gene matches: 3. Germline CDR1 is LGHNA and CDR2 is YNFKEQ. Assay used: immunoSEQ multiplex PCR; TCRdb lists only in-frame clones, some missing. The sample consists of more than 200,000 clones, 70% to 90% of them appearing once. The sequence was obtained from a human donor in a cohort sampled during active COVID-19. The chain has TRBV4-2 and TRBJ1-2, with TRBD1 identical over 7 bases. Sequenced sample: peripheral blood. CDR3 loop: CASSQEQGPGYTF. CDR3 bases: TGTGCCAGCAGCCAAGAACAGGGGCCGGGCTACACCTTC.